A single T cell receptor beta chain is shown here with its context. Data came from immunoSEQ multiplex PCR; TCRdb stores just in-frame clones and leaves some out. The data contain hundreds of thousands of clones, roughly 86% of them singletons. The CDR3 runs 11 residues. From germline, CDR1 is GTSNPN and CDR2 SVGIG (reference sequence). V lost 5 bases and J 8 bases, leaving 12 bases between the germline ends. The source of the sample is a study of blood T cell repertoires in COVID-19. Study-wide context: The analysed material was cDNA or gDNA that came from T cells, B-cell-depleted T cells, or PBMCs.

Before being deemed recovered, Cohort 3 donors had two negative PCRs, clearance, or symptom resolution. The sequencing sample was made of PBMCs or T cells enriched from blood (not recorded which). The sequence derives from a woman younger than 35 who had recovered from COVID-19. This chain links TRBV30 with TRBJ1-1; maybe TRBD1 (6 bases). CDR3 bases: TGTGCCTGGGTTCGACAGGTCGAAGCTTTCTTT. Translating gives CAWVRQVEAFF.